Listed below are T cell receptor beta chains from one sample, sequenced in a study of blood T cell repertoires in COVID-19. The repertoire was sequenced with immunoSEQ multiplex PCR; TCRdb's copy has only in-frame clones and lacks some. This sample has 150,000 to 200,000 clones, with 81% found just once. The specimen was peripheral blood. Receptors were obtained from a woman older than 75 with COVID-19, enrolled during active disease. The CDR3 runs from the conserved cysteine through the conserved F or W. The order of the fields is clone size, V gene, D gene, J gene, CDR3 protein, CDR3 DNA. The D gene is left open where the match is weak. Part of the rows lack a size; the others show once, few, many or a class for expanded clones.

clone size: .
V gene: TRBV2
D gene: .
J gene: TRBJ1-1
CDR3 protein: CASSLQGNTEAFF
CDR3 DNA: TGTGCCAGCAGCTTACAGGGGAACACTGAAGCTTTCTTT

clone size: .
V gene: TRBV7-9
D gene: .
J gene: TRBJ1-1
CDR3 protein: CASSPRVNTEAFF
CDR3 DNA: TGTGCCAGCAGCCCCCGGGTGAACACTGAAGCTTTCTTT

clone size: .
V gene: TRBV5-1
D gene: .
J gene: TRBJ2-2
CDR3 protein: CASSWEVQMNTGELFF
CDR3 DNA: TGCGCCAGCAGCTGGGAGGTACAGATGAACACCGGGGAGCTGTTTTTT

clone size: .
V gene: TRBV28
D gene: TRBD2
J gene: TRBJ2-7
CDR3 protein: CASSSQREEAYEQYF
CDR3 DNA: TGTGCCAGCAGTTCCCAGCGGGAGGAAGCCTACGAGCAGTACTTC

clone size: .
V gene: TRBV29-1
D gene: .
J gene: TRBJ2-1
CDR3 protein: CSVGQPARNEQFF
CDR3 DNA: TGCAGCGTCGGACAGCCGGCGCGGAATGAGCAGTTCTTC

clone size: .
V gene: TRBV28
D gene: TRBD2
J gene: TRBJ2-7
CDR3 protein: CASTLAGKTYEQYF
CDR3 DNA: TGTGCCAGCACCCTAGCGGGTAAGACCTACGAGCAGTACTTC

clone size: .
V gene: TRBV29-1
D gene: .
J gene: TRBJ1-2
CDR3 protein: CSVETIGQNYGYTF
CDR3 DNA: TGCAGCGTTGAGACTATTGGACAGAACTATGGCTACACCTTC

clone size: few
V gene: TRBV10-3
D gene: .
J gene: TRBJ2-3
CDR3 protein: CAISGGVDTQYF
CDR3 DNA: TGTGCCATCAGTGGAGGCGTCGATACGCAGTATTTT

clone size: .
V gene: TRBV5-1
D gene: TRBD1
J gene: TRBJ2-7
CDR3 protein: CASSLGTGNSYEQYF
CDR3 DNA: TGCGCCAGCAGCTTGGGGACAGGTAATTCCTACGAGCAGTACTTC

clone size: .
V gene: TRBV15
D gene: .
J gene: TRBJ2-4
CDR3 protein: CATSRVLLAKNIQYF
CDR3 DNA: TGTGCCACCAGCAGAGTCTTACTAGCCAAAAACATTCAGTACTTC